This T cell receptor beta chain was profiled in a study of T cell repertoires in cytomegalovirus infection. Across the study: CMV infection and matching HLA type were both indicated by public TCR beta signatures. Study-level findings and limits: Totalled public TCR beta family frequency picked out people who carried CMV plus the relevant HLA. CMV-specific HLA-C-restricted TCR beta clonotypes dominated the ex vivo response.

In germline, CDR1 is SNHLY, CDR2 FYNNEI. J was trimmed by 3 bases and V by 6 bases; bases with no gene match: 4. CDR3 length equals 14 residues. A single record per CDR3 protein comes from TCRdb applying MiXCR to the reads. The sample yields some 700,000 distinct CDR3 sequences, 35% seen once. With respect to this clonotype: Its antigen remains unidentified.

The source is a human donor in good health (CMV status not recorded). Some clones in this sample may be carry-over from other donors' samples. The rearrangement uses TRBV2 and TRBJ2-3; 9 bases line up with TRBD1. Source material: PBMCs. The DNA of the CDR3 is TGTGCCAGCAGCCGGGACAGGGTTACAGATACGCAGTATTTT. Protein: CASSRDRVTDTQYF.